The 7 T cell receptor beta chains below all came from one sample that was sequenced in a study of T cell responses to AZD1222 COVID-19 vaccine. Only in-frame clones appear in the TCRdb table, and some are missing; sequencing was by immunoSEQ multiplex PCR. Of tens of thousands of clones in the sample, around 86% are singletons; the top ten hold around 15%. Here the sequenced sample was peripheral blood, taken on day 0 of AZD1222 vaccination. All receptors come from an adult in good health.

Regarding this clone: The junction and the germline gene differ at one end; a read error may be behind it. The V call is TRBV7-9, the J call TRBJ1-6; D is possibly TRBD1 (6 bases). Germline V gene sequence: CDR1 SEHNR, CDR2 FQNEAQ (reference sequence). The CDR3 contains 11 residues. CDR3 DNA sequence: TGTGCCAGCAGCTCTAGGGACAATTACGTCTTT. This sequence encodes CASSSRDNYVF.

CDR3 in DNA: TGTGCCAGCAGCTTGGTTAGGGGGCAGTACGAGCAGTACTTC. This gives the protein CASSLVRGQYEQYF. The V and J genes are TRBV5-6 and TRBJ2-7; TRBD1 aligns across 7 bases. There are 14 residues in the CDR3. CDR1 and CDR2 (germline): SGHDT, YYEEEE. V dropped 0 bases and J dropped 4; count of bases not matched to a gene: 4.

This rearrangement joins TRBV15 to TRBJ1-5; a possible D gene is TRBD1 (6 bases). Germline V gene sequence: CDR1 LNHNV, CDR2 YYDKDF (reference sequence). There are 15 residues in the CDR3. Between the trimmed V and J ends, which lost 3 bases and 1 base, there was a span of 10 bases. CDR3 DNA: TGTGCCACCAGCAGGATACAGGGAAGCAATCAGCCCCAGCATTTT. Amino acids: CATSRIQGSNQPQHF.

This chain links TRBV4-3 with TRBJ1-1, with D uncertain. Germline CDR1 and CDR2: LGHNA and YSLEER. Trimming pared 3 bases from V and 2 bases from J, leaving 13 bases between. This CDR3 contains 15 residues. CDR3 region: CASSQETQFNTEAFF. In nucleotides, the CDR3 is TGCGCCAGCAGCCAGGAGACACAATTTAACACTGAAGCTTTCTTT.

CDR3 region: CASSFLPQGRDGTEAFF. The DNA for the CDR3 is TGCGCCAGCAGCTTCTTACCACAGGGAAGGGACGGCACTGAAGCTTTCTTT. The V and J genes are TRBV5-1 and TRBJ1-1, with D maybe TRBD1 (6 bases). The CDR3 is 17 residues long. CDR1 and CDR2 (germline): SGHRS, YFSETQ. The ends were cut back, 2 bases at V and 4 bases at J, with 21 bases in the middle.

The rearrangement uses TRBV2 and TRBJ1-4, with D possibly being TRBD1 (6 bases). The CDR3 contains 15 residues. The V and J ends lost 5 bases and 4 bases respectively, with 14 bases between them. In germline, CDR1 is SNHLY, CDR2 FYNNEI. The CDR3 nucleotides read TGTGCCAGCAGTCCTACAGGGCATCTTAATGAAAAACTGTTTTTT. Amino acid sequence: CASSPTGHLNEKLFF.

The V gene is TRBV18, the J gene TRBJ2-3; unclear D gene. The ends were cut back, 4 bases at V and 1 base at J, with 15 bases in the middle. CDR3 length: 16 residues. The germline gives CDR1 KGHSH, CDR2 LQKENI. CDR3 in amino acids: CASSRSGVQGTDTQYF. The CDR3, as DNA: TGTGCCAGCTCACGATCTGGTGTCCAGGGCACAGATACGCAGTATTTT.